This T cell receptor beta chain was documented in a study of identical twins. Findings of the study overall: The more abundant beta clonotypes in cord blood had fewer insertions, and memory repertoires did not show this. Conclusions relied on cross-sectional statistical analysis, not following the same donors.

In its sample, this clonotype was seen a few times. Its antigen is unknown. The length of the CDR3 is 14 residues. Trimming took off 2 bases at V and 5 bases at J, with 10 bases between the two ends. Germline V gene sequence: CDR1 SGHTA, CDR2 FQGNSA. Healthy Caucasians were all of the donors. TCRdb called the 5' RACE reads again in MiXCR, with one record for every CDR3 protein. This table holds under 250,000 distinct CDR3 sequences, 7.5% found once. These data were also reused for a study on yellow fever vaccine responses in identical twins.

The TCR originated in a woman aged 18-29 years in good health. Source material: memory (CD45RO+) T cells sorted from blood. The chain recombines TRBV7-2 with TRBJ1-5; D ambiguous. In DNA, the CDR3 is TGTGCCAGCAGCTTAATTATCGGGGATCAGCCCCAGCATTTT. As protein: CASSLIIGDQPQHF.